This T cell receptor (beta chain) came from a study of blood T cell repertoires in COVID-19. Per germline, CDR1 MNHEY and CDR2 SVGAGI. The length of the CDR3 is 11 residues. The V segment lost 2 bases and the J segment 14 bases; nucleotides outside the gene matches: 1. TCRdb's copy holds only in-frame clones and misses some; the assay was immunoSEQ multiplex PCR. The repertoire holds about 160,000 clones, roughly 80% seen once, with roughly 3.4% in the top ten. This receptor was obtained from a woman between 55 and 75 years old who had recovered from COVID-19. The specimen was PBMCs or T cells enriched from blood (not recorded which). This rearrangement joins TRBV6-5 to TRBJ2-1; TRBD1 matches 9 bases. In DNA, the CDR3 is TGTGCCAGCAGTTACGGGGACAGGGAGTTCTTC. As protein: CASSYGDREFF.